One and the same sample provided the 23 T cell receptor beta chains below, sequenced in a study of cytomegalovirus exposure and HLA in healthy donors. The PCR employed 60 Vbeta primers together with 13 Jbeta primers. The protocol was immunoSEQ multiplex PCR, while the TCRdb copy is restricted to in-frame clones and leaves out a portion. Among about 100,000 clones listed, 65% to 75% were seen once. Specimen: PBMCs. Receptors originate from a woman between 18 and 30 years old in good health and CMV-seropositive.

This rearrangement joins TRBV6-5 to TRBJ1-1; tentative D call: TRBD1 (5 bases). Looked up from germline, CDR1 is MNHEY and CDR2 is SVGAGI. V lost 1 base to trimming and J lost 1 base, with 13 bases between them. The CDR3 spans 16 residues. CDR3 in amino acids: CASSYWSDSKNTEAFF. The CDR3 region has the DNA TGTGCCAGCAGTTACTGGTCCGACAGTAAGAACACTGAAGCTTTCTTT.

The J gene is TRBJ2-5, the V gene TRBV19; 7 bases line up with TRBD2. The CDR3 consists of 13 residues. V shed 5 bases, J shed 4 bases, and the junction held 4 bases outside the gene matches. CDR1 and CDR2 (germline): LNHDA, SQIVND (reference sequence). The CDR3 protein is CASSPTSSETQYF. DNA of the CDR3: TGTGCCAGTAGTCCGACTAGCTCAGAGACCCAGTACTTC.

The chain joins TRBV6-1 to TRBJ2-7; unclear D gene. The CDR3 is 13 amino acids. The germline CDR1 and CDR2 sequences are MNHNS and SASEGT. Trimming took off 6 bases at V and 1 base at J, with 10 bases between the two ends. CDR3 amino acids: CASRAFPSYEQYF. The CDR3 DNA follows: TGTGCCAGCAGGGCCTTCCCTTCCTACGAGCAGTACTTC.

The chain links TRBV25-1 to TRBJ2-7, with D tentatively TRBD2 (6 bases). Germline assignment: CDR1 MGHDK and CDR2 SYGVNS. This CDR3 is built from 9 residues. The CDR3 region has the DNA TGTGCCAGCAGCCCCGGGACTCCAGTC. It encodes CASSPGTPV.

Here the CDR3 reads CASSQDPGIGNTIYF. For the CDR3, the DNA is TGCGCCAGCAGCCAAGATCCAGGGATCGGAAACACCATATATTTT. The V call is TRBV4-3, the J call TRBJ1-3, with D possibly matching TRBD1 (5 bases). Germline loops: CDR1 LGHNA, CDR2 YSLEER. The CDR3 length is 15 residues. V was clipped by 0 bases and J by 4 bases, with 10 bases between them.

This chain links TRBV11-2 with TRBJ2-3; 13 bases align to TRBD2. After removal of 6 bases from V and 1 base from J, the junction contained 10 bases not matched to a gene. CDR1 is SGHAT and CDR2 is FQNNGV in the germline V gene. The length of the CDR3 is 18 residues. The CDR3 sequence is CASSLGGLAGLGTDTQYF. For the CDR3, the DNA is TGTGCCAGCAGTTTGGGGGGACTAGCGGGACTGGGCACAGATACGCAGTATTTT.

This clone was recorded a few times. The chain recombines TRBV7-3 with TRBJ1-5; D uncertain. V gave up 1 base and J gave up 3 bases, with 10 bases separating them. The CDR3 totals 15 residues. CDR1 and CDR2 (germline): SGHTA, FQGTGA. The chain's CDR3 is CASSLKATDNQPQHF. The CDR3, as DNA: TGTGCCAGCAGCTTAAAGGCTACAGACAATCAGCCCCAGCATTTT.

V gene TRBV7-6 combines with J gene TRBJ2-1; 7 bases match TRBD2. The CDR3 is made up of 13 amino acids. V shed 5 bases and J 5 bases; nucleotides not matched to a gene: 3. The V gene's germline CDR1 is SGHVS and CDR2 FNYEAQ. For the CDR3, the DNA is TGTGCCAGCAGCCCGGGAGGTGACAATGAGCAGTTCTTC. Translation: CASSPGGDNEQFF.

The gene calls are TRBV27 and TRBJ2-3; 15 positions match TRBD2. This CDR3 has 16 amino acids. Germline-derived CDR1 and CDR2 are MNHEY and SMNVEV (reference sequence). Germline trimming cut 7 bases from V and 4 bases from J; bases unmatched to any gene: 6. The CDR3 nucleotides read TGTGCCAGCACCGGACTAGCGGGAGGGCCGTCAGATACGCAGTATTTT. Its translation: CASTGLAGGPSDTQYF.

The chain is built from TRBV28 and TRBJ2-5; D not resolved. The ends were cut back, 5 bases at V and 0 bases at J, with 13 bases in the middle. The CDR3 contains 15 residues. The V gene's germline CDR1 is MDHEN and CDR2 SYDVKM. The CDR3 DNA is TGTGCCAGCAGTCCCTCCGGTTGGTACCAAGAGACCCAGTACTTC. Amino acid sequence: CASSPSGWYQETQYF.

This clone has only a few counts. The V call is TRBV29-1, the J call TRBJ2-4; tentative D call: TRBD1 (5 bases). The CDR3 has 11 residues. Germline V gene lookup returns CDR1 SQVTM and CDR2 ANQGSEA. The chain's CDR3 is CSGQGWDIQYF. The CDR3, as DNA: TGCAGTGGGCAGGGATGGGACATTCAGTACTTC.

This clone was picked up a small number of times. The chain uses TRBV10-1 and TRBJ1-2; D gene ambiguous. The CDR3 loop spans 12 amino acids. V was clipped by 5 bases and J by 9 bases, with 13 bases between them. Germline-derived CDR1 and CDR2 are WNHNN and SYGVQD (reference sequence). DNA of the CDR3: TGCGCCAGCAGTTTCATGGTTCACTGCTACACCTTC. Amino acid sequence: CASSFMVHCYTF.

The count of this clone is one. The chain employs TRBV4-3 and TRBJ2-1; the D gene is possibly TRBD2 (6 bases). The V end was cut by 0 bases, the J end by 1 base, with 19 bases between. CDR1 and CDR2 (germline): LGHNA, YSLEER. This CDR3 has 19 amino acids. The CDR3 nucleotides read TGCGCCAGCAGCCAAGAGGGAAGTAGCGGAATCCCATCCTACAATGAGCAGTTCTTC. Translating gives CASSQEGSSGIPSYNEQFF.

The rearrangement uses TRBV6-1 and TRBJ2-4; 10 nucleotides match TRBD2. The CDR3 has 13 amino acids. The germline V gene has CDR1 MNHNS and CDR2 SASEGT. J was trimmed by 9 bases and V by 4 bases; bases with no gene match: 3. The CDR3 sequence is CASSGAGGSIQYF. DNA of the CDR3: TGTGCCAGCAGTGGAGCGGGAGGGAGCATTCAGTACTTC.

This sequence joins TRBV28 and TRBJ1-2, with TRBD1 as a possible D gene (6 bases). Germline CDR1 is MDHEN and CDR2 is SYDVKM. Trimming took 7 bases from V and 8 from J, leaving 14 bases between them. The CDR3 has 12 amino acids. For the CDR3, the DNA is TGTGCCAGCAACATCGGACAGTCGGGCTACACCTTC. Encoded protein: CASNIGQSGYTF.

The chain recombines TRBV10-3 with TRBJ2-2; TRBD2 aligns across 7 bases. Germline CDR1 ENHRY, CDR2 SYGVKD. This CDR3 has 15 residues. V lost 11 bases to trimming and J lost 0 bases; unmatched junction nucleotides: 9. The CDR3 sequence is CASARGSPNTGELFF. CDR3 in DNA: TGTGCCTCCGCCCGCGGGAGTCCGAACACCGGGGAGCTGTTTTTT.

The chain employs TRBV19 and TRBJ1-2; D gene uncertain. Germline CDR1 and CDR2: LNHDA and SQIVND (reference sequence). The V and J ends lost 10 bases and 6 bases respectively, with 15 bases between them. CDR3 size: 12 residues. As DNA, the CDR3 is TGTGCCACCCGAGGTCGGGTACATGGCTACACCTTC. It yields the protein CATRGRVHGYTF.

This clone was recorded only once. The chain employs TRBV5-1 and TRBJ2-3; perhaps D is TRBD1 or TRBD2 (6 bases each). The CDR3 length is 16 residues. The ends were cut back, 4 bases at V and 0 bases at J, with 15 bases in the middle. Germline CDR1 and CDR2: SGHRS and YFSETQ. The CDR3 protein is CASSLGGGPSTDTQYF. As DNA, the CDR3 is TGCGCCAGCAGCCTGGGGGGCGGTCCTAGCACAGATACGCAGTATTTT. Full variable domain (rest looked up from reference TRBV5-1 and TRBJ2-3): KAGVTQTPRYLIKTRGQQVTLSCSPISGHRSVSWYQQTPGQGLQFLFEYFSETQRNKGNFPGRFSGRQFSNSRSEMNVSTLELGDSALYLCASSLGGGPSTDTQYFGPGTRLTVL.

This clone was picked up a small number of times. This chain links TRBV28 with TRBJ2-7; 9 bases align to TRBD1. Germline-derived CDR1 and CDR2 are MDHEN and SYDVKM. The V and J ends lost 5 bases and 2 bases, in that order; junction bases with no gene match: 10. The length of the CDR3 is 16 residues. The CDR3 DNA reads as TGTGCCAGCAGTCCGTCACAGGGGGCCCCTACCTACGAGCAGTACTTC. Residues: CASSPSQGAPTYEQYF.

CDR3 sequence reads: CASSSSGTGGAHEQFF. CDR3 DNA: TGTGCCAGCAGCTCTTCGGGGACCGGCGGGGCACATGAGCAGTTCTTC. This chain connects TRBV7-9 to TRBJ2-1, with a weak D call TRBD2 (6 bases). Germline CDR1 reads SEHNR; CDR2 reads FQNEAQ (reference sequence). CDR3 length: 16 residues. V lost 4 bases and J lost 8, with 21 bases in between.

The chain combines TRBV5-7 with TRBJ2-1; D possibly corresponds to TRBD2 (7 bases). TRBV5-7 is designated an ORF whose function remains uncertain. This CDR3 region has 17 residues. The V end was cut by 0 bases, the J end by 6 bases, with 19 bases between. The CDR3 sequence: CASSLAGASGGSNEQFF. CDR3 in DNA: TGTGCCAGCAGCTTGGCAGGGGCTAGCGGAGGATCCAATGAGCAGTTCTTC.

V usage is TRBV7-2 and J usage is TRBJ2-7, with 8 bases aligning to TRBD2. Per germline, CDR1 SGHTA and CDR2 FQGNSA. This CDR3 comprises 16 residues. V was pared by 4 bases and J by 0 bases, with 8 bases of the junction left unmatched. CDR3 region: CASSSFGAGGSYEQYF. CDR3 sequence (DNA): TGTGCCAGCAGCTCCTTCGGCGCGGGAGGCTCCTACGAGCAGTACTTC.

This clone was counted only a few times. The chain is built from TRBV4-1 and TRBJ1-5, with D hard to call. V was cut by 0 bases and J by 7 bases, with 13 bases left in between. This CDR3 is 15 amino acids long. Germline V gene data show CDR1 as MGHRA and CDR2 as YSYEKL. CDR3 bases: TGCGCCAGCAGCCAAGATAACGGAGGGATGCAGCCCCAGCATTTT. Translating gives CASSQDNGGMQPQHF.